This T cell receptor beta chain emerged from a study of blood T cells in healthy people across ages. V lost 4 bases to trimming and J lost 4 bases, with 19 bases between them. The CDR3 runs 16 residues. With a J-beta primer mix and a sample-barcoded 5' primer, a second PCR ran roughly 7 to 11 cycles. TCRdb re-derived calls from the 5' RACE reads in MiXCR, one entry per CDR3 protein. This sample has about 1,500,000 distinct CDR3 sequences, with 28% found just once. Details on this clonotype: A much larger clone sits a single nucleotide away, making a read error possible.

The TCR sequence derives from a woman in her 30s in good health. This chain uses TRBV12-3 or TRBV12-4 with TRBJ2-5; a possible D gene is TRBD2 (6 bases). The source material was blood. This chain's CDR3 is CASSSPARVRGETQYF. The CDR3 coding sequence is TGTGCCAGCAGTTCCCCGGCGAGGGTGCGGGGAGAGACCCAGTACTTC.